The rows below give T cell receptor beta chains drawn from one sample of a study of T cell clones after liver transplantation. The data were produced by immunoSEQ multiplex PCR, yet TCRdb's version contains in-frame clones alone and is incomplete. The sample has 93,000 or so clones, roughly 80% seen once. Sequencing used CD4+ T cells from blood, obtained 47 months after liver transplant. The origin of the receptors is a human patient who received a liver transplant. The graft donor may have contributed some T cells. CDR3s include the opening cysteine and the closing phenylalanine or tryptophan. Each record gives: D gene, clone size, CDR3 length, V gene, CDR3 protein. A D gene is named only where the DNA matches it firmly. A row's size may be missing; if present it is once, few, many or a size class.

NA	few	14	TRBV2	CASSRGNLNYEQYF
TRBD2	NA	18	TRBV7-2	CASSLRVGLAGRTDTQYF
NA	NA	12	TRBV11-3	CASSLQGDEQFF
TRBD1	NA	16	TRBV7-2	CASSPLGTGGGETQYF
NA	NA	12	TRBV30	CAWSVGQETQYF
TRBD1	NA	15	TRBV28	CASAPVRGRGETQYF
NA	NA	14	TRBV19	CASSIGQKSAEAFF
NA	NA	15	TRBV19	CASRIPRTSGNTIYF
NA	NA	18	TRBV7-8	CASSTRGVKEISNQPQHF
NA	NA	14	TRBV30	CAWALGKWSYGYTF
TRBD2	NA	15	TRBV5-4	CASSLGLAGQDTQYF
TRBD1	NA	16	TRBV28	CASTLPGQGAQETQYF
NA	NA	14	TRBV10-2	CASSGNSNYNEQFF
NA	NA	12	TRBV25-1	CASSEFGRELFF
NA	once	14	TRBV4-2	CASSQVVGNTEAFF
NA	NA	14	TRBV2	CASSVSGGNQPQHF
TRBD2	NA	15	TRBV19	CASSDRAGAEETQYF
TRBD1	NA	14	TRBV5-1	CASMGQGQTGEPFF
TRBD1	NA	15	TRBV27	CASSSPDRGNYGYTF
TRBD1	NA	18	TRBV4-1	CASSFPRQGRAVNEKLFF
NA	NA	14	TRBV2	CASARGGASDTQYF
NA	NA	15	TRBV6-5	CASSYSRGIREKLFF
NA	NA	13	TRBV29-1	CSVVGDSGNTIYF
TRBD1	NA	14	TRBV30	CAWVDRVSGNTIYF
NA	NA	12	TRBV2	CASSVEPFRQYF
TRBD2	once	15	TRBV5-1	CASSLDGSGGQTQYF
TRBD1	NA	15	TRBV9	CASSSGTDLNQPQHF
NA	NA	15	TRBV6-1	CASSDPGGTNEKLFF
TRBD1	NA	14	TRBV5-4	CASSVGQEVEKLFF
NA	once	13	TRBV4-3	CASSQEGSGELFF
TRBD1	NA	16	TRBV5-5	CASSTLTGTTYNEQFF
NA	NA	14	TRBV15	CATRAGLVDYGYTF
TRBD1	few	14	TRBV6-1	CASSRGQGAYEQYF
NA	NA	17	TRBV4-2	CASSRARGDRFGETQYF
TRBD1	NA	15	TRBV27	CASRGDRGISSPLHF
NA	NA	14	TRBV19	CASSIADSGNTIYF
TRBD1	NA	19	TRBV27	CASSSKRTGISLGENEQFF
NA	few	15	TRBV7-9	CASSEDKSGTDTQYF
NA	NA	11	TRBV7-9	CASSPLNEQYF
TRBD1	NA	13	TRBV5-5	CASSWTGGETQYF
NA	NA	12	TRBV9	CASSVGGRTQYF
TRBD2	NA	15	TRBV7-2	CASSLASGREHEQFF
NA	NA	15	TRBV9	CASSVAGTGANVLTF
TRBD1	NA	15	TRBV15	CATSREPQGADTQYF
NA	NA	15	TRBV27	CASSLNPGGRETQYF
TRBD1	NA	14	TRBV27	CASSITQGAGEQFF
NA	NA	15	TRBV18	CASRGQGHSTDTQYF